The 22 T cell receptor beta chains listed next were all sequenced from one sample in a study of OX40 agonist ivuxolimab in advanced cancers. The data were produced by immunoSEQ multiplex PCR, yet TCRdb's version contains in-frame clones alone and is incomplete. This table has 72,000 or so clones, approximately 83% appearing once. The input for sequencing was CD4+ or CD8+ T cells sorted from blood, taken in a trial of the OX40 agonist ivuxolimab. These receptors all come from an adult with an advanced solid tumor such as melanoma, head and neck, liver or kidney cancer.

In DNA form, the CDR3 reads TGTGCCAGCAGCCCGGGACAGGAGGGCGGCGCAACTAATGAAAAACTGTTTTTT. This sequence encodes CASSPGQEGGATNEKLFF. This chain connects TRBV5-8 to TRBJ1-4; TRBD1 aligns across 8 bases. The germline gives CDR1 SGHTS, CDR2 YDEGEE. The V and J ends lost 4 bases and 0 bases, in that order; junction bases with no gene match: 11. The CDR3 is made up of 18 amino acids.

This clone was counted once. The chain uses TRBV28 and TRBJ2-5; maybe TRBD2 (5 bases). Trimming shortened V by 5 bases and J by 11 bases, and 21 bases separated the two germline ends. The CDR3 sequence is 14 residues long. Germline V gene sequence: CDR1 MDHEN, CDR2 SYDVKM. The CDR3 protein is CASSIGGDLRGQYF. DNA for the CDR3: TGTGCCAGCAGTATCGGAGGAGACCTACGAGGGCAGTACTTC.

The J gene is TRBJ2-1, the V gene TRBV28; no clear D gene. The ends were cut back, 3 bases at V and 5 bases at J, with 14 bases in the middle. The CDR3 totals 15 residues. Germline CDR1 is MDHEN and CDR2 is SYDVKM. As DNA, the CDR3 is TGTGCCAGCAGTTTGGCTGATGGCGGCAACAATGAGCAGTTCTTC. Translation gives CASSLADGGNNEQFF.

This sequence joins TRBV4-1 and TRBJ2-7; D possibly matches TRBD1 or TRBD2 (5 bases each). This CDR3 is 14 amino acids long. Looked up from germline, CDR1 is MGHRA and CDR2 is YSYEKL. Trimming shortened V by 4 bases and J by 0 bases, and 10 bases separated the two germline ends. The CDR3 spells CASSPGRSSYEQYF. DNA for the CDR3: TGCGCCAGCAGCCCGGGACGAAGCTCCTACGAGCAGTACTTC.

V and J are TRBV6-1 and TRBJ2-3; D uncertain. The germline V gene has CDR1 MNHNS and CDR2 SASEGT. This CDR3 contains 13 residues. The V and J ends lost 6 bases and 4 bases respectively, with 11 bases between them. CDR3 sequence (DNA): TGTGCCAGCAGCCGTACTGGGGCAGATACGCAGTATTTT. Residues: CASSRTGADTQYF.

The sample holds one count of this clone. The chain couples TRBV9 to TRBJ1-4, with D possibly TRBD1 on 5 matching bases. Between the trimmed V and J ends, which lost 0 bases and 5 bases, there was a span of 8 bases. Germline V gene lookup returns CDR1 SGDLS and CDR2 YYNGEE. The CDR3 extends over 14 amino acids. The CDR3 loop reads CASSVGQNNEKLFF. The CDR3 DNA reads as TGTGCCAGCAGCGTAGGACAGAACAATGAAAAACTGTTTTTT.

The chain uses TRBV18 and TRBJ1-1; perhaps TRBD1 as D (5 bases). Germline lookup yields CDR1 KGHSH and CDR2 LQKENI. V shed 4 bases and J shed 2 bases, with 11 bases lying between them. The CDR3 totals 14 residues. The CDR3 spells CASSQQVKNTEAFF. The DNA for the CDR3 is TGTGCCAGCTCACAACAGGTTAAAAACACTGAAGCTTTCTTT.

The chain links TRBV7-9 to TRBJ2-7; 9 nucleotides align to TRBD2. The CDR3 extends over 18 amino acids. V trimming: 6 bases; J trimming: 0 bases; junction bases outside the gene matches: 15. Germline loops: CDR1 SEHNR, CDR2 FQNEAQ (reference sequence). For the CDR3, the DNA is TGTGCCAGCAGTCGACAAACCCATAGCGGGGGAAGCTCCTACGAGCAGTACTTC. Translating gives CASSRQTHSGGSSYEQYF.

This clone was seen only once. The J gene is TRBJ1-6, the V gene TRBV19; 9 bases align to TRBD1. CDR1 LNHDA and CDR2 SQIVND come from the germline V gene (reference sequence). There are 17 residues in the CDR3. V was clipped by 6 bases and J by 7 bases; unmatched bases: 13. CDR3 protein: CASSPNRGLVGNSPLHF. The CDR3, as DNA: TGTGCCAGTAGCCCCAACAGGGGGCTAGTCGGGAATTCACCCCTCCACTTT. Using reference TRBV19 and TRBJ1-6 for the parts outside the CDR3, the full variable domain is DGGITQSPKYLFRKEGQNVTLSCEQNLNHDAMYWYRQDPGQGLRLIYYSQIVNDFQKGDIAEGYSVSREKKESFPLTVTSAQKNPTAFYLCASSPNRGLVGNSPLHFGNGTRLTVT.

This clone is a singleton in its sample. V gene TRBV19 combines with J gene TRBJ1-5; D not certain. CDR3 length: 15 amino acids. Germline values: CDR1 LNHDA, CDR2 SQIVND (reference sequence). V lost 2 bases, J lost 0 bases, and 8 bases lay in between. CDR3 sequence reads: CASSILKGSNQPQHF. The DNA of the CDR3 is TGTGCCAGTAGTATATTGAAGGGTAGCAATCAGCCCCAGCATTTT.

About this clone itself: In the same sample, other DNA sequences code for this CDR3. The rearrangement joins TRBV25-1 to TRBJ2-5, with D tentatively TRBD1 (5 bases). In germline, CDR1 is MGHDK, CDR2 SYGVNS. The CDR3 runs 15 residues. With 6 bases removed from V and 1 base from J, the gap between germline ends came to 15 bases. Written as DNA, the CDR3 is TGTGCCAGCAGCGATTTTCTGGGGCCCCAAGAGACCCAGTACTTC. Translating gives CASSDFLGPQETQYF.

This chain connects TRBV19 to TRBJ2-7; D ambiguous. V gave up 4 bases and J gave up 0 bases, with 13 bases separating them. The CDR3 is 15 amino acids. Per the germline V gene, CDR1 is LNHDA and CDR2 is SQIVND (reference sequence). The CDR3 sequence: CASSNQSSSSYEQYF. DNA of the CDR3: TGTGCCAGTAGTAACCAGAGCTCAAGCTCCTACGAGCAGTACTTC.

The gene calls are TRBV4-3 and TRBJ2-5; D gene uncertain. Between the trimmed V and J ends, which lost 3 bases and 4 bases, there was a span of 9 bases. This CDR3 contains 13 residues. CDR1 LGHNA and CDR2 YSLEER come from the germline V gene. DNA of the CDR3: TGCGCCAGCAGCCAGGGTTGGAGAGAGACCCAGTACTTC. This codes for CASSQGWRETQYF.

This sequence joins TRBV5-1 and TRBJ2-5; D is uncertain. CDR1 SGHRS and CDR2 YFSETQ come from the germline V gene. With 0 bases removed from V and 5 bases from J, the gap between germline ends came to 5 bases. CDR3 length equals 12 residues. CDR3 DNA: TGCGCCAGCAGCTTGGAGGCCGAGACCCAGTACTTC. Its translation is CASSLEAETQYF.

V is TRBV6-1 and J is TRBJ1-3, with D unresolved. The germline V gene has CDR1 MNHNS and CDR2 SASEGT. The CDR3 consists of 14 residues. The V end lost 4 bases, the J end lost 0 bases, and 7 bases lay between the germline ends. The CDR3 loop is CASSGAFSGNTIYF. CDR3 sequence (DNA): TGTGCCAGCAGTGGGGCTTTCTCTGGAAACACCATATATTTT.

The genes are TRBV29-1 and TRBJ2-5; 9 bases align to TRBD1. Per germline, CDR1 SQVTM and CDR2 ANQGSEA. V lost 6 bases and J lost 1; bases outside the gene matches: 3. CDR3 length: 13 amino acids. The CDR3 region is CSVGTGIQETQYF. The CDR3 DNA is TGCAGCGTCGGGACAGGGATCCAAGAGACCCAGTACTTC.

Details on this clone: This CDR3 fails to terminate in the conserved phenylalanine or tryptophan, so it likely reflects a read error. This chain uses TRBV7-9 with TRBJ1-1; TRBD1 agrees at 7 bases. V was pared by 4 bases and J by 6 bases, with 5 bases of the junction left unmatched. CDR1 is SEHNR and CDR2 is FQNEAQ in the germline V gene (reference sequence). This CDR3 has 13 residues. The CDR3 spells CASSWGTVSEAFS. DNA of the CDR3: TGTGCCAGCAGCTGGGGGACAGTTTCTGAAGCTTTCTCT.

The CDR3 spells CASSPPSRAEEKLFF. DNA of the CDR3: TGTGCCAGCAGCCCACCATCTAGGGCGGAGGAAAAACTGTTTTTT. V gene TRBV7-9 combines with J gene TRBJ1-4, with D unclear. Germline assignment: CDR1 SEHNR and CDR2 FQNEAQ (reference sequence). The CDR3 loop spans 15 amino acids. V was cut by 5 bases and J by 8 bases, with 18 bases left in between.

The V gene is TRBV15, the J gene TRBJ1-4; 8 bases match TRBD1. The germline V gene has CDR1 LNHNV and CDR2 YYDKDF (reference sequence). This CDR3 has 16 amino acids. After removal of 0 bases from V and 7 bases from J, the junction contained 7 bases not matched to a gene. Here the CDR3 DNA reads TGTGCCACCAGCAGAGATAGGACAGGGAGTGGTGAAAAACTGTTTTTT. Translated: CATSRDRTGSGEKLFF.

CDR3: CASSLTGMNTEAFF. The CDR3, as DNA: TGTGCCAGCAGCTTGACAGGGATGAACACTGAAGCTTTCTTT. The rearrangement uses TRBV5-5 and TRBJ1-1; D is perhaps TRBD1 (6 bases). This CDR3 is built from 14 residues. The germline V and J ends were trimmed by 1 base and 0 bases, with 7 bases remaining between them. CDR1 is SGHKS and CDR2 is YYEKEE in the germline V gene (reference sequence).

V and J are TRBV27 and TRBJ1-6; 9 bases are a match to TRBD1. J gave up 7 bases and V 4 bases, and 5 bases lay outside the gene matches. The CDR3 loop spans 15 amino acids. Germline V lookup: CDR1 MNHEY, CDR2 SMNVEV (reference sequence). Here the CDR3 DNA reads TGTGCCAGCAGTTCGGGACAGGGTCGGAATTCACCCCTCCACTTT. Its protein product is CASSSGQGRNSPLHF.

The J gene is TRBJ1-4, the V gene TRBV4-3; D may be TRBD1 (5 bases). Germline V CDR1 and CDR2: LGHNA, YSLEER. Trimming shortened V by 1 base and J by 5 bases, and 14 bases separated the two germline ends. The CDR3 has 16 amino acids. CDR3: CASSQAGREGNEKLFF. The CDR3 DNA sequence: TGCGCCAGCAGCCAAGCAGGCAGGGAGGGAAATGAAAAACTGTTTTTT.